Listed below are T cell receptor beta chains from one sample, sequenced in a study of blood T cell repertoires in COVID-19. Data came from immunoSEQ multiplex PCR; TCRdb stores just in-frame clones and leaves some out. Of around 190,000 clones listed, roughly 84% are singletons. Sequencing used peripheral blood. These receptors all stem from a woman older than 75 with acute or convalescent COVID-19. Each CDR3 is given with its conserved first and last residue. The D gene is left open where the match is weak. Rows may omit the clone size; those that give it use once, few, many or a size class.

D gene	clone size	V gene	J gene	CDR3 protein	CDR3 DNA
-	-	TRBV5-1	TRBJ2-3	CASSLGYGGPSTDTQYF	TGCGCCAGCAGCTTGGGGTATGGCGGGCCCAGCACAGATACGCAGTATTTT
TRBD1	-	TRBV4-2	TRBJ1-5	CASSPGQGNQPQHF	TGTGCCAGCAGCCCGGGACAGGGTAATCAGCCCCAGCATTTT
TRBD2	-	TRBV28	TRBJ2-1	CASTSLSGSRDEQFF	TGTGCCAGCACCTCTCTCAGCGGGAGTAGAGATGAGCAGTTCTTC
-	few	TRBV2	TRBJ2-7	CASSEVGQKQYF	TGTGCCAGCAGTGAAGTGGGACAAAAGCAGTACTTC
-	-	TRBV21-1	TRBJ2-2	CASSRSRDRRAWDTGELFF	TGTGCCAGCAGCCGAAGCAGGGACAGGAGGGCCTGGGACACCGGGGAGCTGTTTTTT
TRBD1	-	TRBV9	TRBJ2-1	CASSLQGESSYNEQFF	TGTGCCAGCAGTTTACAGGGGGAAAGCTCCTACAATGAGCAGTTCTTC
-	-	TRBV5-6	TRBJ1-1	CASSRRGLPSTEAFF	TGTGCCAGCAGCCGGCGGGGGTTACCCAGCACTGAAGCTTTCTTT
-	-	TRBV20-1	TRBJ1-2	CSASEQGWSGYTF	TGCAGTGCTAGTGAACAGGGTTGGAGTGGCTACACCTTC
-	-	TRBV5-8	TRBJ1-5	CASSLFSSNQPQHF	TGTGCCAGCAGCTTGTTTAGTAGCAATCAGCCCCAGCATTTT
-	-	TRBV25-1	TRBJ1-5	CASNGGGNQPQHF	TGTGCCAGCAATGGGGGGGGGAATCAGCCCCAGCATTTT
TRBD1	-	TRBV7-8	TRBJ1-2	CASSSAGTGLGYTF	TGTGCCAGCAGCTCTGCTGGGACAGGACTTGGCTACACCTTC
-	-	TRBV3-1/TRBV3-2	TRBJ1-2	CASTTGGGFYGYTF	TGTGCCAGCACCACGGGGGGGGGCTTCTATGGCTACACCTTC
-	-	TRBV27	TRBJ2-6	CASRRGDSSGANVLTF	TGTGCCAGCAGAAGGGGTGACAGCTCTGGGGCCAACGTCCTGACTTTC
TRBD2	-	TRBV7-9	TRBJ2-1	CASSLWQREARAGQFF	TGTGCCAGCAGCTTATGGCAGCGGGAGGCCCGTGCGGGGCAGTTCTTC
-	-	TRBV2	TRBJ2-2	CASRLTTRETGELFF	TGTGCCAGCAGACTAACAACTAGGGAGACCGGGGAGCTGTTTTTT
-	-	TRBV18	TRBJ1-1	CASSPPIGVMNTEAFF	TGTGCCAGCTCACCACCGATAGGGGTAATGAACACTGAAGCTTTCTTT
-	-	TRBV19	TRBJ2-5	CASSIEGGETQYF	TGTGCCAGTAGTATTGAGGGTGGGGAGACCCAGTACTTC
-	once	TRBV7-9	TRBJ2-5	CASSRAEGQETQYF	TGTGCCAGCAGCCGGGCGGAGGGACAAGAGACCCAGTACTTC
TRBD2	-	TRBV11-2	TRBJ2-1	CASSGGTSGRLYEQFF	TGTGCCAGCAGCGGGGGGACTAGCGGGAGGCTCTATGAGCAGTTCTTC
TRBD2	once	TRBV6-5	TRBJ2-1	CASRRTSGGYNEQFF	TGTGCCAGCAGGAGGACTAGCGGGGGCTACAATGAGCAGTTCTTC
-	-	TRBV5-5	TRBJ1-1	CASSLAQTLMNTEAFF	TGTGCCAGCAGCTTAGCACAGACCTTAATGAACACTGAAGCTTTCTTT
-	-	TRBV3-1/TRBV3-2	TRBJ1-2	CASSQDDSGFYGYTF	TGTGCCAGCAGCCAAGATGATTCGGGGTTCTATGGCTACACCTTC
-	-	TRBV5-1	TRBJ2-5	CASSIEGETQYF	TGCGCCAGCAGCATCGAGGGCGAGACCCAGTACTTC
-	-	TRBV29-1	TRBJ2-3	CSVPRQGTDTQYF	TGCAGCGTTCCGAGACAGGGCACAGATACGCAGTATTTT
-	-	TRBV12-3/TRBV12-4	TRBJ1-5	CASRYSNQPQHF	TGTGCCAGCCGGTACAGCAATCAGCCCCAGCATTTT
TRBD1	-	TRBV6-1	TRBJ2-7	CASSVVGQGRSREQYF	TGTGCCAGCAGTGTGGTTGGACAGGGGCGCTCTAGGGAGCAGTACTTC
-	-	TRBV7-2	TRBJ2-2	CASSISGSTGELFF	TGTGCCAGCAGCATTAGCGGATCCACCGGGGAGCTGTTTTTT
TRBD1	few	TRBV7-2	TRBJ1-2	CASSLRQGESGYTF	TGTGCCAGCAGCCTTCGACAGGGAGAGAGTGGCTACACCTTC
-	-	TRBV29-1	TRBJ1-2	CSVKLQGIDGYTF	TGCAGCGTTAAGCTTCAGGGTATCGATGGCTACACCTTC
-	-	TRBV6-5	TRBJ1-2	CASRKGQGIGYTF	TGTGCCAGCAGGAAGGGGCAAGGTATTGGCTACACCTTC
-	-	TRBV10-3	TRBJ2-1	CAISEPTRLVFMFF	TGTGCCATCAGTGAACCCACACGACTCGTTTTCATGTTCTTC
-	-	TRBV28	TRBJ2-3	CASSPDGIRDTQYF	TGTGCCAGCAGTCCTGACGGGATAAGAGATACGCAGTATTTT
TRBD1	-	TRBV7-2	TRBJ1-6	CASSTGTGVSNSPLHF	TGTGCCAGCAGCACGGGGACAGGGGTTTCTAATTCACCCCTCCACTTT
TRBD1	-	TRBV7-2	TRBJ1-2	CASSAGQGAWDYGYTF	TGTGCCAGCAGCGCGGGACAGGGGGCTTGGGACTATGGCTACACCTTC
TRBD1	once	TRBV19	TRBJ1-2	CASSSGGQGAFLYGYTF	TGTGCCAGTAGTTCGGGGGGACAGGGGGCCTTTCTCTATGGCTACACCTTC
-	once	TRBV24-1	TRBJ2-1	CATSGRVGSYNEQFF	TGTGCCACCAGTGGGCGGGTCGGCTCCTACAATGAGCAGTTCTTC
-	-	TRBV7-8	TRBJ1-2	CASRVVGARGGYTF	TGTGCCAGCAGGGTGGTGGGGGCGAGAGGTGGCTACACCTTC
-	-	TRBV30	TRBJ2-7	CAWSVVAAGEQYF	TGTGCCTGGAGTGTAGTCGCCGCCGGCGAGCAGTACTTC
TRBD1	-	TRBV5-4	TRBJ1-1	CASSSGQGNTEAFF	TGTGCCAGCAGCTCTGGACAGGGGAACACTGAAGCTTTCTTT
-	-	TRBV5-1	TRBJ2-1	CASSVRDISLEQFF	TGCGCCAGCAGCGTCCGGGACATCAGCCTTGAGCAGTTCTTC
-	-	TRBV7-7	TRBJ2-5	CASSLGHSETQYF	TGTGCTAGCAGTCTAGGACACTCGGAGACCCAGTACTTC